Below are 32 T cell receptor beta chains sequenced from a single sample in a study of neurological immune-mediated disorders. From the 5' RACE reads, TCRdb called clonotypes with MiXCR, one entry per CDR3 protein. The sample lists about 48,000 distinct CDR3 sequences; about 9.3% were seen once. Material for sequencing was PBMCs. The receptors here all came from a middle-aged woman with HTLV-1-associated myelopathy (HAM/TSP).

This clonotype was seen only a few times. The chain uses TRBV29-1 and TRBJ1-1, with a tentative D call TRBD1 (5 bases). Germline CDR1 is SQVTM and CDR2 is ANQGSEA. The V end was cut by 5 bases, the J end by 6 bases, with 13 bases between. The CDR3 loop spans 12 amino acids. The CDR3 loop is CSVSQGFPEAFF. CDR3 bases: TGCAGCGTTAGCCAGGGATTTCCTGAAGCTTTCTTT.

V and J are TRBV29-1 and TRBJ2-1; D gene uncertain. The V gene's germline CDR1 is SQVTM and CDR2 ANQGSEA. The V and J ends lost 7 bases and 7 bases respectively, with 11 bases between them. The CDR3 has 11 residues. As DNA, the CDR3 is TGCAGCGCCCGATCAGTTAATGAGCAGTTCTTC. Its translation is CSARSVNEQFF.

This clonotype was recorded a few times. The rearrangement joins TRBV30 to TRBJ1-5; no clear D gene. The CDR3 is made up of 12 amino acids. Trimming stripped 2 bases from V and 2 bases from J, with 4 bases between. CDR1 and CDR2 (germline): GTSNPN, SVGIG (reference sequence). DNA for the CDR3: TGTGCCTGGAGTCAGGGCAATCAGCCCCAGCATTTT. Translated: CAWSQGNQPQHF.

This clonotype was counted many times. The CDR3 coding sequence is TGTGCCAGCAGCTTAGACAGGGCTGGGGCCAACGTCCTGACTTTC. Its translation is CASSLDRAGANVLTF. The chain joins TRBV7-2 to TRBJ2-6; perhaps TRBD1 as D (6 bases). The CDR3 totals 15 residues. Germline V gene sequence: CDR1 SGHTA, CDR2 FQGNSA. V lost 1 base and J 2 bases, leaving 6 bases between the germline ends.

This chain uses TRBV7-9 with TRBJ2-2; 7 nucleotides line up with TRBD1. With V trimmed by 10 bases and J by 5 bases, 10 bases remained unmatched. The germline CDR1 and CDR2 sequences are SEHNR and FQNEAQ (reference sequence). This CDR3 is 14 amino acids long. CDR3 coding DNA: TGTGCCAACATTCCGGACAGGCAAACCGGGGAGCTGTTTTTT. Its protein is CANIPDRQTGELFF.

This clonotype was recorded many times. The chain carries TRBV4-3 and TRBJ1-2; no reliable D call. The CDR3 sequence is 15 residues long. Per germline, CDR1 LGHNA and CDR2 YSLEER. V gave up 4 bases and J gave up 0 bases, with 12 bases separating them. In nucleotides, the CDR3 is TGCGCCAGCAGCCGGAATCAGGAAACTAACTATGGCTACACCTTC. As protein: CASSRNQETNYGYTF.

In its sample, this clonotype ranks as medium-sized (0.01 to 0.1%). The gene calls are TRBV7-3 and TRBJ1-3, with TRBD1 as a possible D gene (6 bases). The CDR3 loop spans 15 amino acids. The germline gives CDR1 SGHTA, CDR2 FQGTGA. V was cut by 1 base and J by 3 bases, with 10 bases left in between. The CDR3 loop reads CASSLSGGFGNTIYF. DNA for the CDR3: TGTGCCAGCAGCTTAAGCGGGGGCTTTGGAAACACCATATATTTT.

This clonotype was found many times. The chain links TRBV12-3 or TRBV12-4 to TRBJ2-1, with 7 bases matching TRBD1. The CDR3 runs 15 residues. J was trimmed by 6 bases and V by 6 bases; bases with no gene match: 11. CDR3 amino acids: CASRALGWTGNEQFF. CDR3 nucleotide sequence: TGTGCCAGCAGAGCTCTTGGGTGGACAGGCAATGAGCAGTTCTTC.

This clonotype has ten or more counts. CDR3 loop: CASSPGGHPYNEQFF. CDR3 coding DNA: TGCGCCAGCTCCCCTGGGGGCCACCCCTACAATGAGCAGTTCTTC. The V and J genes are TRBV5-1 and TRBJ2-1; D may be TRBD1 (6 bases). Germline CDR1 is SGHRS and CDR2 is YFSETQ. Trimming took off 7 bases at V and 2 bases at J, with 16 bases between the two ends. The CDR3 has 15 residues.

About this clonotype itself: Its ends do not fully match the called genes, so a read error is possible. The chain carries TRBV12-3 or TRBV12-4 and TRBJ2-3; no clear D. CDR3 size: 13 residues. The CDR3 DNA follows: TGTACCAGCAGCACCCAAAGGACAGATACGCAGTATTTT. It codes for CTSSTQRTDTQYF.

This clonotype was seen many times. This sequence joins TRBV2 and TRBJ2-7; weak D call: TRBD2 (6 bases). Germline values: CDR1 SNHLY, CDR2 FYNNEI. The CDR3 length is 16 residues. Trimming pared 4 bases from V and 0 bases from J, leaving 16 bases between. CDR3 sequence: CASSASLTSFSYEQYF. The CDR3 DNA follows: TGTGCCAGCAGTGCCTCTTTGACTAGTTTCTCCTACGAGCAGTACTTC.

This clonotype appeared many times. J is TRBJ2-7 and V is TRBV5-1; D unresolved. The germline V and J ends were trimmed by 4 bases and 0 bases, with 14 bases remaining between them. This CDR3 spans 15 amino acids. Germline CDR1 SGHRS, CDR2 YFSETQ. The CDR3 DNA reads TGCGCCAGCAGCCCCGACGTGACAAGCTCCTACGAGCAGTACTTC. This translates into CASSPDVTSSYEQYF.

This clonotype was recorded many times. The chain recombines TRBV21-1 with TRBJ1-5. TRBV21-1 is described as a pseudogene. This CDR3 spans 13 amino acids. The CDR3 here is CASSNPFRQPQHF. The CDR3 coding sequence is TGTGCCAGCAGCAATCCTTTCCGACAGCCCCAGCATTTT.

This clonotype was seen ten or more times. CDR3 bases: TGCGCCAGCACCCCCCGGGGGGAATTCTACAATGAGCAGTTCTTC. It yields the protein CASTPRGEFYNEQFF. V is TRBV5-1 and J is TRBJ2-1; TRBD2 agrees at 7 bases. Germline V gives CDR1 SGHRS, CDR2 YFSETQ. J gave up 3 bases and V 6 bases, and 9 bases lay outside the gene matches. The length of the CDR3 is 15 residues.

This clonotype has ten or more counts. The chain links TRBV7-8 to TRBJ2-3, with D possibly being TRBD1 or TRBD2 (5 bases each). The V end was cut by 5 bases, the J end by 6 bases, with 15 bases between. The CDR3 extends over 14 amino acids. The germline V gene encodes CDR1 SGHVS and CDR2 FQNEAQ. CDR3 sequence reads: CASSAGGGGDTQYF. The DNA of the CDR3 is TGTGCCAGCAGCGCTGGGGGTGGGGGTGATACGCAGTATTTT.

In its sample, this clonotype was seen many times. This sequence joins TRBV6-5 and TRBJ2-1; D unclear. This CDR3 is 14 amino acids long. CDR1 is MNHEY, CDR2 SVGAGI, per germline. V gave up 6 bases and J gave up 1 base, with 10 bases separating them. The CDR3 bases are TGTGCCAGCAGATCCACCTATTCCTACAATGAGCAGTTCTTC. It is translated as CASRSTYSYNEQFF.

This clonotype appeared a few times. The rearrangement uses TRBV7-2 and TRBJ1-2; unclear D gene. The germline V and J ends were trimmed by 1 base and 6 bases, with 15 bases remaining between them. CDR3 size: 15 residues. The germline gives CDR1 SGHTA, CDR2 FQGNSA. CDR3 DNA sequence: TGTGCCAGCAGCTTAGTTCCGGTAAACGGGGATGGCTACACCTTC. Amino acids: CASSLVPVNGDGYTF.

At least ten counts were recorded for this clonotype. This chain's CDR3 is CASSQQEAGANVLTF. The CDR3 bases are TGCGCCAGCAGCCAACAGGAAGCTGGGGCCAACGTCCTGACTTTC. The chain is built from TRBV4-3 and TRBJ2-6; D is uncertain. Germline V gene lookup returns CDR1 LGHNA and CDR2 YSLEER. The length of the CDR3 is 15 residues. V was shortened by 2 bases and J by 2 bases, with 7 bases between the two germline ends.

This clonotype was counted at least ten times. The gene calls are TRBV10-3 and TRBJ1-6, with a tentative D call TRBD1 (5 bases). The CDR3 consists of 15 residues. Germline V gives CDR1 ENHRY, CDR2 SYGVKD. V lost 3 bases and J lost 2, with 8 bases in between. CDR3 protein: CAISDRRAYNSPLHF. In DNA form, the CDR3 reads TGTGCCATCAGTGACCGCAGGGCCTATAATTCACCCCTCCACTTT.

This clonotype was seen at least ten times. This chain links TRBV12-3 or TRBV12-4 with TRBJ2-7; D is undetermined. This CDR3 spans 14 amino acids. Trimming left V 5 bases short and J 6 bases short, with 17 bases between. The chain's CDR3 is CASSLTRNSLEQYF. DNA of the CDR3: TGTGCCAGCAGTCTAACCAGAAATTCGCTCGAGCAGTACTTC.

This clonotype was detected ten times or more. This rearrangement joins TRBV4-1 to TRBJ2-7, with D unclear. The germline V gene encodes CDR1 MGHRA and CDR2 YSYEKL. The germline V and J ends were trimmed by 1 base and 0 bases, with 19 bases remaining between them. The CDR3 covers 18 residues. The chain's CDR3 is CASSQGSTVNNPSYEQYF. CDR3 sequence (DNA): TGCGCCAGCAGCCAAGGAAGTACGGTTAACAACCCCTCCTACGAGCAGTACTTC.

For this clonotype: Being one base from a much bigger clone, this may be a read error. V is TRBV21-1 and J is TRBJ1-2. TRBV21-1 is reported as a pseudogene. This CDR3 region has 15 residues. Here the CDR3 DNA reads TGTGCCAGCAGCAAAAGCGTCATCCGCTGTTATGGCTACACCTTC. Its protein is CASSKSVIRCYGYTF.

The sample holds many counts of this clonotype. This sequence joins TRBV9 and TRBJ1-4; D is unclear. The V gene's germline CDR1 is SGDLS and CDR2 YYNGEE. The CDR3 is 15 residues long. The V gene lost 3 bases and the J gene lost 0 bases, with 9 bases spanning the gap. CDR3 protein: CASSASFTTNEKLFF. The CDR3 nucleotides are TGTGCCAGCAGCGCGTCCTTCACAACTAATGAAAAACTGTTTTTT.

The V call is TRBV18, the J call TRBJ1-5; a possible D gene is TRBD1 (5 bases). Germline V gene lookup returns CDR1 KGHSH and CDR2 LQKENI. This CDR3 comprises 13 residues. The V end lost 3 bases, the J end lost 4 bases, and 7 bases lay between the germline ends. The CDR3 sequence is CASSPGRNQPQHF. In nucleotides, the CDR3 is TGTGCCAGCTCACCGGGGCGAAATCAGCCCCAGCATTTT.

This clonotype appeared many times. The rearrangement uses TRBV7-6 and TRBJ2-7, with 10 bases that match TRBD1. Germline lookup yields CDR1 SGHVS and CDR2 FNYEAQ. With 4 bases clipped from V and 5 bases from J, the junction kept 5 bases outside the gene matches. The CDR3 length is 14 residues. As DNA, the CDR3 is TGTGCCAGCAGCTCAGATGGACAGGGGGACGAGCAGTACTTC. Translated, it gives CASSSDGQGDEQYF.

In its sample, this clonotype was seen many times. The V and J genes are TRBV6-5 and TRBJ2-7, with 12 bases lining up with TRBD2. Germline values: CDR1 MNHEY, CDR2 SVGAGI. The CDR3 has 14 amino acids. After removal of 7 bases from V and 4 bases from J, the junction contained 5 bases not matched to a gene. CDR3 sequence: CASTSGGASYEQYF. The DNA of the CDR3 is TGTGCCAGCACTAGCGGGGGGGCCAGTTACGAGCAGTACTTC.

This clonotype was found many times. V gene TRBV28 combines with J gene TRBJ2-7, with D perhaps matching TRBD2 (5 bases). The CDR3 length is 16 residues. V lost 6 bases to trimming and J lost 0 bases, with 18 bases between them. Per germline, CDR1 MDHEN and CDR2 SYDVKM. As DNA, the CDR3 is TGTGCCAGCAGACGGGGTCCGGGCCTACTCTCCTACGAGCAGTACTTC. Its protein is CASRRGPGLLSYEQYF.

This clonotype was observed a handful of times. V usage is TRBV4-1 and J usage is TRBJ2-7; TRBD2 matches 10 bases. Germline trimming cut 1 base from V and 4 bases from J; bases unmatched to any gene: 4. The V gene's germline CDR1 is MGHRA and CDR2 YSYEKL. This CDR3 has 15 amino acids. CDR3 DNA: TGCGCCAGCAGCCAAGCCCCTAGCGGGGGATACGAGCAGTACTTC. Its protein is CASSQAPSGGYEQYF.

This clonotype was observed at least ten times. The chain combines TRBV20-1 with TRBJ1-1; D is unresolved. This CDR3 has 12 residues. Looked up from germline, CDR1 is DFQATT and CDR2 is SNEGSKA (reference sequence). The ends were cut back, 0 bases at V and 2 bases at J, with 4 bases in the middle. The CDR3 bases are TGCAGTGCTAGAGAGGGAAACACTGAAGCTTTCTTT. The encoded protein is CSAREGNTEAFF.

This clonotype was recorded at least ten times. V and J are TRBV10-3 and TRBJ2-2, with TRBD2 as a possible D gene (6 bases). The V end lost 8 bases, the J end lost 5 bases, and 15 bases lay between the germline ends. Per the germline V gene, CDR1 is ENHRY and CDR2 is SYGVKD. This CDR3 is 14 amino acids long. CDR3 DNA: TGTGCCATCTCTAACGGGGGTAGAACCGGGGAGCTGTTTTTT. It is translated as CAISNGGRTGELFF.

The chain links TRBV6-2 or TRBV6-3 to TRBJ2-1; 9 bases match TRBD2. J lost 3 bases, V lost 7 bases, and 4 bases had no gene match. CDR1 MNHEY and CDR2 SVGEGT come from the germline V gene. The CDR3 sequence is 14 residues long. The CDR3: CASKTSGHYNEQFF. The CDR3 DNA reads as TGTGCCAGCAAAACTAGCGGGCACTACAATGAGCAGTTCTTC.

This clonotype showed up many times. The rearrangement uses TRBV4-1 and TRBJ2-7; D may be TRBD2 (6 bases). Germline V lookup: CDR1 MGHRA, CDR2 YSYEKL. The length of the CDR3 is 14 residues. The V and J ends lost 1 base and 3 bases respectively, with 10 bases between them. The CDR3 loop is CASSQAGDGYEQYF. Here the CDR3 DNA reads TGCGCCAGCAGCCAAGCGGGGGATGGCTACGAGCAGTACTTC.